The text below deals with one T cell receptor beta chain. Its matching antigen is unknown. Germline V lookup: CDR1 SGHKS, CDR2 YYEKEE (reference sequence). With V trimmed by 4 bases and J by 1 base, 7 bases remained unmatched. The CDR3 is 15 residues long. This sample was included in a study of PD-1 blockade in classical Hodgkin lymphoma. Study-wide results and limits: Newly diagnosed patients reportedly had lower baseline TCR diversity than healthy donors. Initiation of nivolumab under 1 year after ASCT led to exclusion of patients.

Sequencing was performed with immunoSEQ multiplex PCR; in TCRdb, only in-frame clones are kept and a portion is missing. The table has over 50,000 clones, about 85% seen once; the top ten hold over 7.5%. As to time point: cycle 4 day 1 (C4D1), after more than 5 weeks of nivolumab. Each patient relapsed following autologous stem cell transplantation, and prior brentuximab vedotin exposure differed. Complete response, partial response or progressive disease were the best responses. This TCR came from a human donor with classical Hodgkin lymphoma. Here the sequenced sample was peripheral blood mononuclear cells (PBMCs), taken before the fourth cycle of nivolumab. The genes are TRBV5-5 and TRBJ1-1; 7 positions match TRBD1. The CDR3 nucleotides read TGTGCCAGCAGCCAACCGGGACAGCGGAACACTGAAGCTTTCTTT. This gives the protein CASSQPGQRNTEAFF.